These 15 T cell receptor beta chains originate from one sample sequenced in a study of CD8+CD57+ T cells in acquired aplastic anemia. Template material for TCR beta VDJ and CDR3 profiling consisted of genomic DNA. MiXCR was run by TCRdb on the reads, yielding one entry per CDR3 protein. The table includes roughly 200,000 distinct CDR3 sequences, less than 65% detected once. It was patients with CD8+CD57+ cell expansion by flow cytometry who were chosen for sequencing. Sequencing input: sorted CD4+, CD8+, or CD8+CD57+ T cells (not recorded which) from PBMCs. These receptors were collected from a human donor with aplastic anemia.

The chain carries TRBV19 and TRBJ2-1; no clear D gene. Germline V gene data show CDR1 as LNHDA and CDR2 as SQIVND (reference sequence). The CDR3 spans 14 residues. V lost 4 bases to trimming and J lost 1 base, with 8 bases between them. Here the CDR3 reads CASSNLQSYNEQFF. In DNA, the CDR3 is TGTGCCAGTAGTAATCTACAGTCCTACAATGAGCAGTTCTTC.

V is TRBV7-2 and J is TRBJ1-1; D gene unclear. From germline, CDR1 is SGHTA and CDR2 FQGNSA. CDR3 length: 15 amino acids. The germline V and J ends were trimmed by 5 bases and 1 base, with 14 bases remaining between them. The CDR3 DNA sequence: TGTGCCAGCAGCCTACTCGGGCCTTCGAACACTGAAGCTTTCTTT. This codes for CASSLLGPSNTEAFF.

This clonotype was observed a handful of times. The CDR3 DNA sequence: TGCAGCGTTCAGGGGAACTATGGCTACACCTTC. Translation gives CSVQGNYGYTF. The chain links TRBV29-1 to TRBJ1-2; the D gene is possibly TRBD1 (6 bases). This CDR3 spans 11 amino acids. Trimming cost V 5 bases and J 2 bases, with 6 bases left between them. Germline CDR1 is SQVTM and CDR2 is ANQGSEA. Looking up the rest from reference TRBV29-1 and TRBJ1-2 gives the full variable domain: SAVISQKPSRDICQRGTSLTIQCQVDSQVTMMFWYRQQPGQSLTLIATANQGSEATYESGFVIDKFPISRPNLTFSTLTVSNMSPEDSSIYLCSVQGNYGYTFGSGTRLTVV.

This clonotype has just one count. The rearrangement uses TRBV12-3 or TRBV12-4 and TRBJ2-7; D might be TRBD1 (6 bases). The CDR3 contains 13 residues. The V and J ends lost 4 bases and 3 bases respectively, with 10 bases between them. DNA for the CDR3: TGTGCCAGCAGTTACAGGGACGGCTACGAGCAGTACTTC. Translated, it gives CASSYRDGYEQYF.

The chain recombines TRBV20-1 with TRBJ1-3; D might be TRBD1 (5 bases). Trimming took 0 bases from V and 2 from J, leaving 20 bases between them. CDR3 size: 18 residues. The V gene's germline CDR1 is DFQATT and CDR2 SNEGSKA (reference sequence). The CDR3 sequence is CSARDLWLAGVTGNTIYF. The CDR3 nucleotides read TGCAGTGCTAGAGATCTTTGGCTAGCGGGGGTAACTGGAAACACCATATATTTT.

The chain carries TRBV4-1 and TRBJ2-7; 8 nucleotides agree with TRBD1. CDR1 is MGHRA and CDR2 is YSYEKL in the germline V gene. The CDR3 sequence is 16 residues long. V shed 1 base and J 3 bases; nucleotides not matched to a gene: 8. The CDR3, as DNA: TGCGCCAGCAGCCAAGGCCAGGCCAGGGGGCACTACGAGCAGTACTTC. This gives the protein CASSQGQARGHYEQYF.

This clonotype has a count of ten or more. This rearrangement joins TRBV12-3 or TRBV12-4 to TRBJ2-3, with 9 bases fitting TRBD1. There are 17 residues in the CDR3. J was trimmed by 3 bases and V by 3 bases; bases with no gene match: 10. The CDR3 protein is CASSLGDRVFSTDTQYF. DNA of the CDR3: TGTGCCAGCAGTTTGGGGGACAGGGTCTTTTCTACAGATACGCAGTATTTT.

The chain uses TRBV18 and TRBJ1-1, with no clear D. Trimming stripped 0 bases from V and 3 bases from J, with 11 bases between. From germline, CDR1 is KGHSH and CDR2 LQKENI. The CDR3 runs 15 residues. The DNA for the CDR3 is TGTGCCAGCTCACCACCTAATAGGGAGCACACTGAAGCTTTCTTT. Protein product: CASSPPNREHTEAFF.

The CDR3 protein is CASSPGERRITDTQYF. CDR3 DNA sequence: TGCGCCAGCAGCCCTGGCGAGCGGAGAATCACAGATACGCAGTATTTT. V usage is TRBV5-1 and J usage is TRBJ2-3; the D gene is possibly TRBD2 (5 bases). The CDR3 runs to 16 residues. CDR1 and CDR2 (germline): SGHRS, YFSETQ. V was clipped by 4 bases and J by 2 bases, with 17 bases between them. The full variable domain, rest sourced from reference TRBV5-1 and TRBJ2-3, is KAGVTQTPRYLIKTRGQQVTLSCSPISGHRSVSWYQQTPGQGLQFLFEYFSETQRNKGNFPGRFSGRQFSNSRSEMNVSTLELGDSALYLCASSPGERRITDTQYFGPGTRLTVL.

CDR3 in DNA: TGCAGTGCTAGAGATTGGCGGGAGCCGTCCTACGAGCAGTACTTC. As protein: CSARDWREPSYEQYF. The V gene is TRBV20-1, the J gene TRBJ2-7, with TRBD2 identical over 7 bases. CDR3 length: 15 amino acids. The ends lost 0 bases at V and 1 base at J; junction bases unmatched: 6. The germline CDR1 and CDR2 sequences are DFQATT and SNEGSKA (reference sequence).

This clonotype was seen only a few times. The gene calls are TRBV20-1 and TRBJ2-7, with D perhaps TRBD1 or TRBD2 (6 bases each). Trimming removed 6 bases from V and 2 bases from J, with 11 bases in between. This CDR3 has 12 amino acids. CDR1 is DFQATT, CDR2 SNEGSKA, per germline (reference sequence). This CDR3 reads CSAGGSAYEQYF. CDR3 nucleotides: TGCAGTGCCGGGGGCAGCGCCTACGAGCAGTACTTC.

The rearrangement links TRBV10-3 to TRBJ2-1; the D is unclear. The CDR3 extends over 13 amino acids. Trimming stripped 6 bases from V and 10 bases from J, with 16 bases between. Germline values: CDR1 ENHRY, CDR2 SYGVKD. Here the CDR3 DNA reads TGTGCCATCAGAGGGCCGCGCGGAGACGAGCAGTTCTTC. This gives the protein CAIRGPRGDEQFF.

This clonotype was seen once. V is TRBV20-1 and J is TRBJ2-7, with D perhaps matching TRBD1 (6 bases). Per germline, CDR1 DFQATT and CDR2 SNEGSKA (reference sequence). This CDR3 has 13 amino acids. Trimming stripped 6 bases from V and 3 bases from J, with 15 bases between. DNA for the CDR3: TGCAGTGCAACCCCCGGACAGATCTACGAGCAGTACTTC. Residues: CSATPGQIYEQYF.

CDR3 DNA sequence: TGCGCCAGCAGTGAGGGCCCGGAGGGGGTTTCACCCCTCCACTTT. Translated: CASSEGPEGVSPLHF. This sequence joins TRBV10-1 and TRBJ1-6; possible D gene TRBD1, 6 bases. Trimming took 2 bases from V and 9 from J, leaving 14 bases between them. Germline assignment: CDR1 WNHNN and CDR2 SYGVQD (reference sequence). The CDR3 is 15 residues long.

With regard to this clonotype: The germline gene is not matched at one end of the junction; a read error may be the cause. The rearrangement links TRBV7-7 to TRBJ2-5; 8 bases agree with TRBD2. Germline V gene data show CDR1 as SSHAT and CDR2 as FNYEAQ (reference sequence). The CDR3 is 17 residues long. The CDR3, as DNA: TGTGCTAGCAGCCGCCCGCCAAGTAGCGGGGAACAAGAGACCCAGTACTTC. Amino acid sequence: CASSRPPSSGEQETQYF. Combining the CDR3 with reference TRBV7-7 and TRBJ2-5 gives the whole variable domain GAGVSQSPRYKVTKRGQDVTLRCDPISSHATLYWYQQALGQGPEFLTYFNYEAQPDKSGLPSDRFSAERPEGSISTLTIQRTEQRDSAMYRCASSRPPSSGEQETQYFGPGTRLLVL.